A single sample is the source of the 18 T cell receptor beta chains below, sequenced in a study of blood T cell repertoires in COVID-19. TCRdb keeps only in-frame clones here, not all; method: immunoSEQ multiplex PCR. The table includes some 45,000 clones, about 88% detected once. Sequences were obtained from peripheral blood. The receptors stem from a human donor in a cohort sampled during active COVID-19.

The V and J genes are TRBV2 and TRBJ1-1; D uncertain. The CDR3 length is 14 residues. Trimming took off 1 base at V and 2 bases at J, with 8 bases between the two ends. Germline CDR1 reads SNHLY; CDR2 reads FYNNEI. The DNA of the CDR3 is TGTGCCAGCAGTGAAGTCGAGATTAACACTGAAGCTTTCTTT. As protein: CASSEVEINTEAFF. The whole variable domain, remainder taken from reference TRBV2 and TRBJ1-1, is EPEVTQTPSHQVTQMGQEVILRCVPISNHLYFYWYRQILGQKVEFLVSFYNNEISEKSEIFDDQFSVERPDGSNFTLKIRSTKLEDSAMYFCASSEVEINTEAFFGQGTRLTVV.

The chain uses TRBV12-3 or TRBV12-4 and TRBJ2-1; tentative D call: TRBD2 (5 bases). V gave up 1 base and J gave up 9 bases, with 7 bases separating them. CDR3 size: 12 residues. The CDR3 DNA follows: TGTGCCAGCAGTTTAGGCCGGGGTGAGCAGTTCTTC. Translating gives CASSLGRGEQFF.

V is TRBV19 and J is TRBJ1-3; possibly TRBD1 for D (6 bases). This CDR3 region has 15 residues. Deletions cut 3 bases from V and 0 bases from J, with 9 bases between. Germline values: CDR1 LNHDA, CDR2 SQIVND (reference sequence). The CDR3, as DNA: TGTGCCAGTAGTATGTCAGGGGTCTCTGGAAACACCATATATTTT. Protein product: CASSMSGVSGNTIYF.

V gene TRBV19 combines with J gene TRBJ2-1, with 12 bases identical to TRBD2. CDR1 is LNHDA and CDR2 is SQIVND in the germline V gene (reference sequence). CDR3 length equals 16 residues. J lost 2 bases, V lost 5 bases, and 4 bases had no gene match. CDR3 region: CASSRLAGDAYNEQFF. The CDR3 coding sequence is TGTGCCAGTAGTCGACTAGCGGGGGACGCCTACAATGAGCAGTTCTTC.

V is TRBV7-9 and J is TRBJ1-2; 9 bases are shared with TRBD1. Per the germline V gene, CDR1 is SEHNR and CDR2 is FQNEAQ (reference sequence). Unmatched junction bases numbered 14, after V lost 4 bases and J lost 5 bases. The CDR3 length is 17 residues. The DNA for the CDR3 is TGTGCCAGCAGCTCACCCCGACCCACAGGGGGCCGGTATGGCTACACCTTC. Its protein is CASSSPRPTGGRYGYTF.

The chain uses TRBV18 and TRBJ1-3; D is undetermined. The CDR3 is made up of 16 amino acids. V was cut by 3 bases and J by 0 bases, with 12 bases left in between. Per germline, CDR1 KGHSH and CDR2 LQKENI. The CDR3 reads CASSPGRGDSGNTIYF. The CDR3 DNA reads as TGTGCCAGCTCACCTGGTCGCGGTGACTCTGGAAACACCATATATTTT. The full variable domain, with the rest looked up from reference TRBV18 and TRBJ1-3, is NAGVMQNPRHLVRRRGQEARLRCSPMKGHSHVYWYRQLPEEGLKFMVYLQKENIIDESGMPKERFSAEFPKEGPSILRIQQVVRGDSAAYFCASSPGRGDSGNTIYFGEGSWLTVV.

This rearrangement joins TRBV29-1 to TRBJ1-2, with TRBD1 identical over 8 bases. Germline CDR1 reads SQVTM; CDR2 reads ANQGSEA. The length of the CDR3 is 12 residues. The V and J ends lost 4 bases and 4 bases, in that order; junction bases with no gene match: 2. The chain's CDR3 is CSVATGGYGYTF. The CDR3 DNA follows: TGCAGCGTTGCTACAGGGGGCTATGGCTACACCTTC.

Only a few counts were recorded for this clone. This chain uses TRBV6-5 with TRBJ1-5; D not certain. The length of the CDR3 is 14 residues. In germline, CDR1 is MNHEY, CDR2 SVGAGI. V was pared by 0 bases and J by 6 bases, with 9 bases between. DNA for the CDR3: TGTGCCAGCAGTTACTCGTCGGGTCTTCAGCCCCAGCATTTT. This gives the protein CASSYSSGLQPQHF.

The chain carries TRBV30 and TRBJ1-2; D is perhaps TRBD1 (5 bases). The CDR3 is 13 residues long. The germline V and J ends were trimmed by 4 bases and 2 bases, with 11 bases remaining between them. Germline V gene lookup returns CDR1 GTSNPN and CDR2 SVGIG (reference sequence). In DNA, the CDR3 is TGTGCCTGGACCAGGGTTCTCAACTATGGCTACACCTTC. Its protein product is CAWTRVLNYGYTF.

The rearrangement uses TRBV19 and TRBJ2-7, with 10 bases aligning to TRBD1. CDR1 is LNHDA and CDR2 is SQIVND in the germline V gene (reference sequence). This CDR3 has 14 amino acids. Unmatched junction bases numbered 6, after V lost 7 bases and J lost 3 bases. The CDR3 sequence: CASTPGTGDYEQYF. Written as DNA, the CDR3 is TGTGCCAGTACACCCGGGACAGGGGACTACGAGCAGTACTTC.

The chain carries TRBV24-1 and TRBJ2-1; 8 nucleotides line up with TRBD2. Germline V gives CDR1 KGHDR, CDR2 SFDVKD. This CDR3 has 16 amino acids. J lost 12 bases, V lost 0 bases, and 12 bases had no gene match. CDR3 residues: CATSDLLAGGPQSQFF. CDR3 bases: TGTGCCACCAGTGATTTGCTCGCGGGGGGCCCCCAGTCGCAGTTCTTC.

J is TRBJ2-5 and V is TRBV30, with TRBD1 as a possible D gene (5 bases). The CDR3 is 17 amino acids. V was pared by 2 bases and J by 1 base, with 20 bases between. Germline V gene lookup returns CDR1 GTSNPN and CDR2 SVGIG (reference sequence). CDR3 sequence reads: CAWSRGARGSFQETQYF. In nucleotides, the CDR3 is TGTGCCTGGAGTCGCGGAGCAAGGGGCTCTTTCCAAGAGACCCAGTACTTC. The variable domain in full, with the rest retrieved from reference TRBV30 and TRBJ2-5, is SQTIHQWPATLVQPVGSPLSLECTVEGTSNPNLYWYRQAAGRGLQLLFYSVGIGQISSEVPQNLSASRPQDRQFILSSKKLLLSDSGFYLCAWSRGARGSFQETQYFGPGTRLLVL.

The CDR3 bases are TGTGCCAGCAGCCTTAAACCGGGACAACGGGACCACTTT. Amino acid sequence: CASSLKPGQRDHF. This chain connects TRBV5-6 to TRBJ1-6; possible D gene TRBD1, 6 bases. Trimming left V 4 bases short and J 18 bases short, with 20 bases between. CDR1 is SGHDT and CDR2 is YYEEEE in the germline V gene. The CDR3 spans 13 residues.

V and J are TRBV2 and TRBJ1-1; D is ambiguous. With 4 bases removed from V and 3 bases from J, the gap between germline ends came to 9 bases. The CDR3 runs 13 residues. In germline, CDR1 is SNHLY, CDR2 FYNNEI. The CDR3 region has the DNA TGTGCCAGCAGTGGGACTAGGTACACTGAAGCTTTCTTT. Encoded protein: CASSGTRYTEAFF.

The chain carries TRBV25-1 and TRBJ2-1, with D perhaps TRBD2 (6 bases). V was cut by 4 bases and J by 7 bases, with 17 bases left in between. The CDR3 spans 15 residues. Germline loops: CDR1 MGHDK, CDR2 SYGVNS. In nucleotides, the CDR3 is TGTGCCAGCAGTGCGACAATCAGCGCGGGGAATGAGCAGTTCTTC. Translation gives CASSATISAGNEQFF. Full variable domain (remainder filled in from reference TRBV25-1 and TRBJ2-1): EADIYQTPRYLVIGTGKKITLECSQTMGHDKMYWYQQDPGMELHLIHYSYGVNSTEKGDLSSESTVSRIRTEHFPLTLESARPSHTSQYLCASSATISAGNEQFFGPGTRLTVL.

In the case of this clone: In the same sample, other DNA sequences code for this CDR3. The chain uses TRBV11-2 and TRBJ1-2; unclear D gene. This CDR3 has 13 amino acids. From germline, CDR1 is SGHAT and CDR2 FQNNGV. Trimming took off 5 bases at V and 2 bases at J, with 9 bases between the two ends. The CDR3 protein is CASSPDGNYGYTF. As DNA, the CDR3 is TGTGCCAGCAGCCCAGACGGGAACTATGGCTACACCTTC. Combining the CDR3 with reference TRBV11-2 and TRBJ1-2 gives the whole variable domain EAGVAQSPRYKIIEKRQSVAFWCNPISGHATLYWYQQILGQGPKLLIQFQNNGVVDDSQLPKDRFSAERLKGVDSTLKIQPAKLEDSAVYLCASSPDGNYGYTFGSGTRLTVV.

This chain uses TRBV7-8 with TRBJ1-3; D might be TRBD1 (5 bases). Trimming took 5 bases from V and 2 from J, leaving 13 bases between them. Per germline, CDR1 SGHVS and CDR2 FQNEAQ. The CDR3 extends over 15 amino acids. The CDR3 nucleotides read TGTGCCAGCAGCCAACTCAGGGCCGCTGGAAACACCATATATTTT. Translating gives CASSQLRAAGNTIYF.

The chain carries TRBV12-3 or TRBV12-4 and TRBJ2-5; D uncertain. Trimming removed 7 bases at V and 5 bases at J, with 14 bases between. The CDR3 has 13 amino acids. This CDR3 reads CASTPYLRETQYF. The CDR3 DNA reads TGTGCCAGCACTCCTTATCTTCGTGAGACCCAGTACTTC.